This T cell receptor beta chain comes out of a study of blood T cell repertoires in COVID-19. Authors' data handling: Amplification from reference gene primers served as the basis for estimated nucleated cell counts. The data were produced by immunoSEQ multiplex PCR, yet TCRdb's version contains in-frame clones alone and is incomplete. The V and J calls and the clone size are those of that table, but D and trimming were determined from the DNA. The profile covers around 170,000 clones, with about 83% appearing a single time and 10% to 15% taken by the ten largest. J gave up 5 bases and V 4 bases, and 10 bases lay outside the gene matches. CDR3 length equals 15 residues. Germline CDR1 and CDR2: SGHDT and YYEEEE. This clone was counted only a few times.

The sequenced sample consisted of peripheral blood. The chain recombines TRBV5-6 with TRBJ2-7; 9 bases fit TRBD1. The origin of this receptor is a man aged 70-80 years who had recovered from COVID-19. CDR3 loop: CASSLRTGGFDEQYF. The CDR3 region has the DNA TGTGCCAGCAGCCTTAGAACAGGGGGCTTCGACGAGCAGTACTTC.